A single sample is the source of the 5 T cell receptor beta chains below, sequenced in a study of T cell responses to AZD1222 COVID-19 vaccine. TCRdb keeps only in-frame clones here, not all; method: immunoSEQ multiplex PCR. The table shows some 130,000 clones, with around 90% occurring only once. Sequencing used peripheral blood, obtained on day 0 of AZD1222 vaccination. Receptor source: an adult in good health.

This chain links TRBV28 with TRBJ1-2, with D unclear. The CDR3 contains 12 residues. Trimming shortened V by 5 bases and J by 4 bases, and 8 bases separated the two germline ends. From germline, CDR1 is MDHEN and CDR2 SYDVKM. The CDR3 is CASSTGRYGYTF. The DNA of the CDR3 is TGTGCCAGCAGTACGGGCCGCTATGGCTACACCTTC.

This chain joins TRBV19 and TRBJ1-5; a weak D match, TRBD1 (5 bases). This CDR3 spans 15 amino acids. CDR1 LNHDA and CDR2 SQIVND come from the germline V gene (reference sequence). V dropped 5 bases and J dropped 2 bases, with 13 bases sitting between them. The CDR3 DNA reads TGTGCCAGTAGTTGGGGGGGACTTGGCAATCAGCCCCAGCATTTT. Translation: CASSWGGLGNQPQHF.

The gene calls are TRBV7-2 and TRBJ2-7, with D maybe TRBD2 (7 bases). This CDR3 spans 15 amino acids. CDR1 SGHTA and CDR2 FQGNSA come from the germline V gene. The ends were cut back, 11 bases at V and 3 bases at J, with 23 bases in the middle. Written as DNA, the CDR3 is TGTGCCTCGGGTCGCGGGGGCTCTAGCAACTACGAGCAGTACTTC. This translates into CASGRGGSSNYEQYF.

The chain is built from TRBV5-1 and TRBJ1-4, with D unclear. The V end lost 0 bases, the J end lost 8 bases, and 8 bases lay between the germline ends. The CDR3 is made up of 13 amino acids. In germline, CDR1 is SGHRS, CDR2 YFSETQ. In nucleotides, the CDR3 is TGCGCCAGCAGCTTGGTAGGCGGGGAAAAACTGTTTTTT. Its translation is CASSLVGGEKLFF.

The V gene is TRBV5-1, the J gene TRBJ1-3; D gene unclear. Germline assignment: CDR1 SGHRS and CDR2 YFSETQ. The ends were cut back, 4 bases at V and 0 bases at J, with 17 bases in the middle. CDR3 length equals 17 residues. The CDR3, as DNA: TGCGCCAGCAGCCGCTTAGGAGGGAAAAACTCTGGAAACACCATATATTTT. This translates into CASSRLGGKNSGNTIYF.